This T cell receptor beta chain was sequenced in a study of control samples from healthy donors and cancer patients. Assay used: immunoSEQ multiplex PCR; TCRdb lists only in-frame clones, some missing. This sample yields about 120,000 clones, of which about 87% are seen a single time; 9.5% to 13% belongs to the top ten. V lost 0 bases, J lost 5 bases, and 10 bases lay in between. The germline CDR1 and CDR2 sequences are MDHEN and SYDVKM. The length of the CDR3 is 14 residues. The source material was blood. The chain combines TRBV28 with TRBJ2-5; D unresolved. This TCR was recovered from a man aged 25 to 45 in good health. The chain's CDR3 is CASSLWAGLETQYF. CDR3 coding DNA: TGTGCCAGCAGTTTATGGGCAGGTTTGGAGACCCAGTACTTC.